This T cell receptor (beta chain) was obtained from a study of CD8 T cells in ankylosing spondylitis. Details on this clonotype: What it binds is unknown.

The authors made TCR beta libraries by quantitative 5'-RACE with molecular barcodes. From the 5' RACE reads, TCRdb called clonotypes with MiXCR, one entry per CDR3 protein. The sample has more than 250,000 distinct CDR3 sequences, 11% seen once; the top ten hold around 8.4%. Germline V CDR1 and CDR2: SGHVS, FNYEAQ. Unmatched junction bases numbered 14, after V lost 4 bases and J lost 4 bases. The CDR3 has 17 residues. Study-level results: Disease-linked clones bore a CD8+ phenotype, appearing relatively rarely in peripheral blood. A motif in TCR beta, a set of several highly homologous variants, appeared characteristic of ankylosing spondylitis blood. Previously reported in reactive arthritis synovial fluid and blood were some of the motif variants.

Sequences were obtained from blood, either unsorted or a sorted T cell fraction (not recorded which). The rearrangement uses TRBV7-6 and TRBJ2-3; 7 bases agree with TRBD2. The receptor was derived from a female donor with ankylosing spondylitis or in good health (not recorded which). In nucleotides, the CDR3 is TGTGCCAGCAGCTCGAGATTAGCGGGCCCTAGGGCAGATACGCAGTATTTT. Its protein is CASSSRLAGPRADTQYF.